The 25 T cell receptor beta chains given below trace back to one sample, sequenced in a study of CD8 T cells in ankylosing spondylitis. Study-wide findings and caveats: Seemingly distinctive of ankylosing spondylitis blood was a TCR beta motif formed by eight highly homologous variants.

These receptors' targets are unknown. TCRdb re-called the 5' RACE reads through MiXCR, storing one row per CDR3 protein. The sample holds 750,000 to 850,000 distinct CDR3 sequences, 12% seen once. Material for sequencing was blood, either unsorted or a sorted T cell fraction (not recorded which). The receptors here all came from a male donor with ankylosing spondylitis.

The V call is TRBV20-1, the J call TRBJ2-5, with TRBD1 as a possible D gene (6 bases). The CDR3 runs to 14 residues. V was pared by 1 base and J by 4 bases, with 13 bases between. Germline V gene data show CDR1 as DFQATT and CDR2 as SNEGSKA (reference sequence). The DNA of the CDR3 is TGCAGTGCTAGAGGGGACCTAGGGGGAGAGACCCAGTACTTC. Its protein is CSARGDLGGETQYF.

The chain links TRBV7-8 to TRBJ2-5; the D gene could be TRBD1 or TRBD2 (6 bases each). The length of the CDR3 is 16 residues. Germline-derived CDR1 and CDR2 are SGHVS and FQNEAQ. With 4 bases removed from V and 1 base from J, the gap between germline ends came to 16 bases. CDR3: CASSSSRRGFQETQYF. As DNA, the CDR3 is TGTGCCAGCAGCTCCAGTAGGAGGGGGTTCCAAGAGACCCAGTACTTC.

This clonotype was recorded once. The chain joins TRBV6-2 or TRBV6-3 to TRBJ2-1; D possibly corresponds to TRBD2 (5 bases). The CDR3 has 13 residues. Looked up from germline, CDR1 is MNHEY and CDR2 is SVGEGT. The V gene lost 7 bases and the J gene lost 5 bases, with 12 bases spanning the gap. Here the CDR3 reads CASNPGTNNEQFF. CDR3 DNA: TGTGCCAGCAATCCGGGAACTAACAATGAGCAGTTCTTC.

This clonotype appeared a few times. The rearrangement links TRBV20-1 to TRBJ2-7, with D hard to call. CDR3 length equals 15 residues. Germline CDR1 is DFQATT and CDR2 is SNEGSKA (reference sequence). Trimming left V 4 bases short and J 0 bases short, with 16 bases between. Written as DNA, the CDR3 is TGCAGTGCTAACGACCGACGGACGAGCTCCTACGAGCAGTACTTC. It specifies CSANDRRTSSYEQYF.

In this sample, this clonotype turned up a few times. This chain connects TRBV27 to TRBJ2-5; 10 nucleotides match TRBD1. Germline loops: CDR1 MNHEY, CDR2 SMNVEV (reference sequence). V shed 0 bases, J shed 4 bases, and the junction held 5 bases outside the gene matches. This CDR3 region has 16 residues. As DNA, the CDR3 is TGTGCCAGCAGTTTATCTCCGGGACAGGGGATAGAGACCCAGTACTTC. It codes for CASSLSPGQGIETQYF.

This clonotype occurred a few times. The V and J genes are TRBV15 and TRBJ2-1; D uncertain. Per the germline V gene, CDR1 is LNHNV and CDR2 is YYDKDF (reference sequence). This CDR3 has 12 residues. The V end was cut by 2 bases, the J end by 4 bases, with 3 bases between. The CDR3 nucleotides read TGTGCCACCAGCAGACTTTACAATGAGCAGTTCTTC. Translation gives CATSRLYNEQFF.

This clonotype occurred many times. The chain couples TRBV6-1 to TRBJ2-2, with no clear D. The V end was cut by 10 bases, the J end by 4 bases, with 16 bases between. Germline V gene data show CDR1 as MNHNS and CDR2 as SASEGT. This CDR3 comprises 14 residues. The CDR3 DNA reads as TGTGCCACCTCCCTGAGGTCACCCACCGGGGAGCTGTTTTTT. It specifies CATSLRSPTGELFF.

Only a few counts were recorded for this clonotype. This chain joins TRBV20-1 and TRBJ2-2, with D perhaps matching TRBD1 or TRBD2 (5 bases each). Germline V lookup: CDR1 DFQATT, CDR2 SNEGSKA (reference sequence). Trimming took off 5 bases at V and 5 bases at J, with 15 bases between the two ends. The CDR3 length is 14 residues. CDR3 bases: TGCAGTGCTTGGTCCCCCTGGGGGACCGGGGAGCTGTTTTTT. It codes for CSAWSPWGTGELFF.

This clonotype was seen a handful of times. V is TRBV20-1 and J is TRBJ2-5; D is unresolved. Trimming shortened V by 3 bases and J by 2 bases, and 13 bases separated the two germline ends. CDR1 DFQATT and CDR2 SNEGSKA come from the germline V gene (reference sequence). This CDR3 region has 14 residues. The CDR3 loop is CSASRAPPQETQYF. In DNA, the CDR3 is TGCAGTGCTAGTAGGGCACCCCCACAAGAGACCCAGTACTTC.

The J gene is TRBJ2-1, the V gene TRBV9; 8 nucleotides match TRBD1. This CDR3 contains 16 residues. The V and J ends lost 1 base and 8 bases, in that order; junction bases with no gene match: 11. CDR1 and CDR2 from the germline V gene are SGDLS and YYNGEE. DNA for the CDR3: TGTGCCAGCAGCGTAAGTGGGACAGGTTACCCTCATGAGCAGTTCTTC. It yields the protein CASSVSGTGYPHEQFF.

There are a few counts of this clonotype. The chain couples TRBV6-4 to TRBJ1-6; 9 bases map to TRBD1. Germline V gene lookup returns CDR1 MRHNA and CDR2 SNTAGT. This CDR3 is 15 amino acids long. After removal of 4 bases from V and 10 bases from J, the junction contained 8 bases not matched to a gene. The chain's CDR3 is CASSGFYRGLSPLHF. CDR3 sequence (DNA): TGTGCCAGCAGTGGATTTTACAGGGGGCTATCACCCCTCCACTTT.

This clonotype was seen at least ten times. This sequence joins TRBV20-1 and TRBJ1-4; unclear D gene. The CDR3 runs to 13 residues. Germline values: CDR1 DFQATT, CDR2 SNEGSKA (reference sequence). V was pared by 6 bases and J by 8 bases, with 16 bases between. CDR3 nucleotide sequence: TGCAGTGCCAACGATAGAGGCGCAGAAAAACTGTTTTTT. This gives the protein CSANDRGAEKLFF.

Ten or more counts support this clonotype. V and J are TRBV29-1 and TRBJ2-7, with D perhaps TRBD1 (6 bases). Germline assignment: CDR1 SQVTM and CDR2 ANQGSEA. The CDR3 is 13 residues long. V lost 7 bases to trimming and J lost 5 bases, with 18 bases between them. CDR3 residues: CSGNYRVGDEQYF. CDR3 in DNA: TGCAGCGGGAATTACAGGGTCGGGGACGAGCAGTACTTC.

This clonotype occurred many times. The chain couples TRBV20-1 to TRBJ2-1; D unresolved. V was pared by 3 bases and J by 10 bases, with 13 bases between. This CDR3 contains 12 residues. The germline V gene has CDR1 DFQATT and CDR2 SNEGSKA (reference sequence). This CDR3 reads CSASLERIEQFF. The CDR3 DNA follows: TGCAGTGCTAGCCTAGAGCGTATCGAGCAGTTCTTC.

The CDR3 loop reads CASSKPVETQYF. The DNA for the CDR3 is TGTGCCAGCAGCAAACCTGTAGAGACCCAGTACTTC. The V and J genes are TRBV7-8 and TRBJ2-5, with D uncertain. The CDR3 length is 12 residues. CDR1 and CDR2 (germline): SGHVS, FQNEAQ. The V gene lost 5 bases and the J gene lost 4 bases, with 8 bases spanning the gap.

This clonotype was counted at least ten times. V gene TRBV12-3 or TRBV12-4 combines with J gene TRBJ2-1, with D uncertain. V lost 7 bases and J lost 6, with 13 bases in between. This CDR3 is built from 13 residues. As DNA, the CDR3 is TGTGCCAGCAAGAGGTTCTCGGGCAATGAGCAGTTCTTC. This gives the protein CASKRFSGNEQFF.

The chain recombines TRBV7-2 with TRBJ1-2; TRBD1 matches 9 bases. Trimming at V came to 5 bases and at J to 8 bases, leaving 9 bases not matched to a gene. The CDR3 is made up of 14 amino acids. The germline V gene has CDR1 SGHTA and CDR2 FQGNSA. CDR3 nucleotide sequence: TGTGCCAGCAGCCTCCGGGACAGGGCTTACGGCTACACCTTC. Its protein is CASSLRDRAYGYTF. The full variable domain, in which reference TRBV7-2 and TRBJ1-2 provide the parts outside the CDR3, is GAGVSQSPSNKVTEKGKDVELRCDPISGHTALYWYRQSLGQGLEFLIYFQGNSAPDKSGLPSDRFSAERTGGSVSTLTIQRTQQEDSAVYLCASSLRDRAYGYTFGSGTRLTVV.

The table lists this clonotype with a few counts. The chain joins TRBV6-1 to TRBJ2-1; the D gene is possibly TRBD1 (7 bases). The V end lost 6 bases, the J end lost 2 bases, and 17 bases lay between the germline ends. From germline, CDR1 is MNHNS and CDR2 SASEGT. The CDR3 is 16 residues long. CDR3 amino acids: CASRSVQGGTYNEQFF. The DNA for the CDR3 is TGTGCCAGCAGATCGGTCCAGGGGGGAACCTACAATGAGCAGTTCTTC.

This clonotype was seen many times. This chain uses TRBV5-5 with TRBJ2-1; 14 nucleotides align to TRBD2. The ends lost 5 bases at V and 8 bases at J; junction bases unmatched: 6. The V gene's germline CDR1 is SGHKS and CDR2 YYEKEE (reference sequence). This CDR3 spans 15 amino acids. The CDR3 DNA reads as TGTGCCAGCAGACAGGGACTAGCGGGAGTCTATGAGCAGTTCTTC. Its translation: CASRQGLAGVYEQFF.

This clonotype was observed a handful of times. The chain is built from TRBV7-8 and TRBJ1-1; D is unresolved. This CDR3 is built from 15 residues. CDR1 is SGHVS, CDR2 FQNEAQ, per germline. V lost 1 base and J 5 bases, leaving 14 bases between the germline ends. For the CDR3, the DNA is TGTGCCAGCAGCTTAGGCAAAGCAAAGCGGACTGAAGCTTTCTTT. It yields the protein CASSLGKAKRTEAFF. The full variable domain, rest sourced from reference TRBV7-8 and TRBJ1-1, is GAGVSQSPRYKVAKRGQDVALRCDPISGHVSLFWYQQALGQGPEFLTYFQNEAQLDKSGLPSDRFFAERPEGSVSTLKIQRTQQEDSAVYLCASSLGKAKRTEAFFGQGTRLTVV.

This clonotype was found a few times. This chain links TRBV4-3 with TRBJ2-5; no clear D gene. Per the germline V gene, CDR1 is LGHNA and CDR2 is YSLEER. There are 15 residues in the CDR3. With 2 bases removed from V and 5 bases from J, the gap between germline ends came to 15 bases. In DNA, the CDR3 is TGCGCCAGCAGCCAAAATCGAATAGGAGAGGAGACCCAGTACTTC. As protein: CASSQNRIGEETQYF.

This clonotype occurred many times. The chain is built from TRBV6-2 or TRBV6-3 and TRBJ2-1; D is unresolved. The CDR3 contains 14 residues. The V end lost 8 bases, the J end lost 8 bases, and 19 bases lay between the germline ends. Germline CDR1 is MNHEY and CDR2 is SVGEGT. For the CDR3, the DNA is TGTGCCAGCGGGGTGGGCCCAGTGAAAGATGAGCAGTTCTTC. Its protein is CASGVGPVKDEQFF.

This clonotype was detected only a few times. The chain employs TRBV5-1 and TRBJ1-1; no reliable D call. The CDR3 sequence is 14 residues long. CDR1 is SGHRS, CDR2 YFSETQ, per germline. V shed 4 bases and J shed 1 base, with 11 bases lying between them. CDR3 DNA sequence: TGCGCCAGCAGCCCTATGACCGGGAACACTGAAGCTTTCTTT. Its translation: CASSPMTGNTEAFF.

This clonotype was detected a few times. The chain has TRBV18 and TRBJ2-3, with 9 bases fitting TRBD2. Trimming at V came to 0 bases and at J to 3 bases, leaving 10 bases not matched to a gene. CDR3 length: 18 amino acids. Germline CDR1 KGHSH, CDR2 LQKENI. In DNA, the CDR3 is TGTGCCAGCTCACCACCGGGGTCGCCTAGCGGGGATACAGATACGCAGTATTTT. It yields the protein CASSPPGSPSGDTDTQYF.

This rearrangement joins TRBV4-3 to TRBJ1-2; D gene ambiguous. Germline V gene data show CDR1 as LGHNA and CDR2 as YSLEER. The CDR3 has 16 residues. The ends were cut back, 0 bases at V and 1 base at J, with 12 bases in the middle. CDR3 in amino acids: CASSQERWRDNYGYTF. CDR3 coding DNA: TGCGCCAGCAGCCAAGAAAGGTGGCGGGATAACTATGGCTACACCTTC.